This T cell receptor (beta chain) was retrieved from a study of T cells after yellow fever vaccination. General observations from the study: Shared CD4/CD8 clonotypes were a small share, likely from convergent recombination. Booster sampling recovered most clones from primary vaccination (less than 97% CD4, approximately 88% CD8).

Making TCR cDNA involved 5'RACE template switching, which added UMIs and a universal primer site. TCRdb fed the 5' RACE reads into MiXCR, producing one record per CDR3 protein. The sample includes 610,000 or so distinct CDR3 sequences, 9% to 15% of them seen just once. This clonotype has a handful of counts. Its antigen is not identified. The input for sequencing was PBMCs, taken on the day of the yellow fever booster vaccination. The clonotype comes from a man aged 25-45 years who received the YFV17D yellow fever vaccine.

Written as DNA, the CDR3 is TGTGCCAGCAGCTTACTAGCGGGAGTTTCAGATACGCAGTATTTT. Its protein is CASSLLAGVSDTQYF. This rearrangement joins TRBV7-9 to TRBJ2-3; 10 bases match TRBD2. V trimming: 2 bases; J trimming: 4 bases; junction bases outside the gene matches: 3. CDR1 is SEHNR, CDR2 FQNEAQ, per germline (reference sequence). The CDR3 runs 15 residues.